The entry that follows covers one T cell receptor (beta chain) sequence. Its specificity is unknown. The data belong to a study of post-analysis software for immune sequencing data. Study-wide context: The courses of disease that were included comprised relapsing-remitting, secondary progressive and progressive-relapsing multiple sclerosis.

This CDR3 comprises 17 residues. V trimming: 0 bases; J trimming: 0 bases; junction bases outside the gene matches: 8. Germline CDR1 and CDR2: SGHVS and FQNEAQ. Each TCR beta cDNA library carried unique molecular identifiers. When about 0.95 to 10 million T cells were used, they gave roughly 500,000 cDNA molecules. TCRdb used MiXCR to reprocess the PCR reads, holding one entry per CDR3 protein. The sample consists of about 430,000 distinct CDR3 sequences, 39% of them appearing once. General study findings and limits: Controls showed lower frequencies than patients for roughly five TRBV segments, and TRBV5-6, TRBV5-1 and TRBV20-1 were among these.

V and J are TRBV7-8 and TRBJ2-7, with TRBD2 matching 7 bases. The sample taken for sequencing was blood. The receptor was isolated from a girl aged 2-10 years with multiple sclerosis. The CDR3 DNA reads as TGTGCCAGCAGCTTAGCGTTTAGCGGGTTGAGCTCCTACGAGCAGTACTTC. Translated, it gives CASSLAFSGLSSYEQYF.